This T cell receptor beta chain came from a study of human T cells and chemical hapten exposure. Time point given: patch test 2, 6 weeks after DPC sensitization. Regarding treatment: therapeutic diphenylcyclopropenone sensitization with weekly scalp DPC. Blood draws came first, before each patch test. In the authors' methods: Sampled TCR counts reached a median of approximately 100,000 per sample, with values ranging from about 23,224 to 700,000. TCRdb re-called the RACE reads through MiXCR, storing one row per CDR3 protein. None of the V and J calls come from the authors' own analysis; TCRdb made them. The sample lists over 85,000 distinct CDR3 sequences, about 9.3% occurring once. Germline trimming cut 0 bases from V and 5 bases from J; bases unmatched to any gene: 2. CDR1 and CDR2 (germline): SGHRS, YFSETQ. CDR3 length: 14 residues.

This chain connects TRBV5-1 to TRBJ2-5; 9 bases map to TRBD2. The sequence came from a woman aged 40 to 50 with alopecia areata. Some clones in this sample may be carry-over from other donors' samples. This specimen was whole blood, taken in connection with sensitization to the hapten diphenylcyclopropenone (DPC). CDR3 region: CASSLGTSEETQYF. The CDR3 DNA reads TGCGCCAGCAGCTTGGGGACTAGCGAGGAGACCCAGTACTTC.